This TCR beta chain was identified during a study of T-cell reconstitution after alpha-beta-depleted transplantation in children. Germline lookup yields CDR1 SQVTM and CDR2 ANQGSEA. The CDR3 has 12 amino acids. V lost 6 bases to trimming and J lost 4 bases, with 12 bases between them. Preparing the TCRbeta library involved the use of unique molecular identifiers. TCRdb recomputed calls from the PCR reads with MiXCR, one row per CDR3 protein. The sample lists some 550,000 distinct CDR3 sequences; approximately 16% were seen once. The sequenced sample was PBMCs from the stem cell graft donor, obtained from the stem cell graft. The TCR was taken from a human donor who donated a stem cell graft to a child with acute lymphoblastic leukemia. The rearrangement uses TRBV29-1 and TRBJ2-5; D is ambiguous. CDR3 protein: CSVLARRETQYF. The CDR3 bases are TGCAGCGTCTTGGCCAGGAGAGAGACCCAGTACTTC.